One T cell receptor (beta chain) is described in this entry. Its antigen is unidentified. Some clones are missing from TCRdb's copy, which holds only in-frame ones; the method was immunoSEQ multiplex PCR. The sample consists of approximately 77,000 clones, 92% of them appearing once. CDR3 length equals 11 residues. With 3 bases removed from V and 5 bases from J, the gap between germline ends came to 5 bases. The germline CDR1 and CDR2 sequences are SGHRS and YFSETQ. This record belongs to a study of OX40 agonist ivuxolimab in advanced cancers. Overall study context: Patients treated during dose escalation were battling hepatocellular carcinoma, melanoma, renal cell or head and neck cancer. From roughly 20 to 85 years was the age range, with a mean of roughly 59 years, and roughly 83% were male.

The study's findings and limits: A proportion of nonresponders additionally exhibited low normalized T-cell clonal expansion.

Blood got drawn at baseline, again on cycle 4 day 1, and then on cycle 7 day 1. The starting material was CD4+ or CD8+ T cells sorted from blood, obtained in a trial of the OX40 agonist ivuxolimab. The sequence was collected from an adult with an advanced solid tumor such as melanoma, head and neck, liver or kidney cancer. The genes are TRBV5-1 and TRBJ2-5; D might be TRBD1 or TRBD2, each matching 5 bases. The CDR3: CASSWGETQYF. The CDR3 bases are TGCGCCAGCAGCTGGGGGGAGACCCAGTACTTC. The variable domain in full, with the rest retrieved from reference TRBV5-1 and TRBJ2-5, is KAGVTQTPRYLIKTRGQQVTLSCSPISGHRSVSWYQQTPGQGLQFLFEYFSETQRNKGNFPGRFSGRQFSNSRSEMNVSTLELGDSALYLCASSWGETQYFGPGTRLLVL.